The 17 T cell receptor beta chains reported below all come from one sample, sequenced in a study of blood T cell repertoires in COVID-19 (TCRdb year 2020). The method behind the library was the immunoSEQ multiplex PCR assay. Imported from immuneACCESS, the table was reduced by TCRdb to in-frame sequences with V and J called. These copies leave out some clones; in studies compared against another copy, an unresolved V gene accounts for under half, and the cause of the remainder is not known. Present in this sample are 210,000 or so clones, around 80% of which were seen just once. Of the sample, under 3.5% falls within the top ten clones. The sample taken for sequencing was peripheral blood. The receptor set was obtained from a woman of 80 years or more with active or convalescent COVID-19.

The genes are TRBV15 and TRBJ2-1, with 7 bases matching TRBD1. Germline V gives CDR1 LNHNV, CDR2 YYDKDF (reference sequence). With V trimmed by 3 bases and J by 4 bases, 12 bases remained unmatched. This CDR3 has 17 amino acids. The CDR3 loop reads CATSSLVRDRGYNEQFF. The DNA of the CDR3 is TGTGCCACCAGCAGTCTCGTCCGGGACAGAGGGTACAATGAGCAGTTCTTC.

The V gene is TRBV5-8, the J gene TRBJ1-5; tentatively, D is TRBD1 (5 bases). Germline V lookup: CDR1 SGHTS, CDR2 YDEGEE. The CDR3 has 13 residues. Trimming took off 4 bases at V and 7 bases at J, with 12 bases between the two ends. The CDR3 sequence: CASSAGVTQPQHF. For the CDR3, the DNA is TGTGCCAGCAGCGCGGGGGTTACCCAGCCCCAGCATTTT.

The J gene is TRBJ2-1, the V gene TRBV15, with TRBD2 as a possible D gene (7 bases). This CDR3 has 15 residues. Germline CDR1 and CDR2: LNHNV and YYDKDF (reference sequence). V was pared by 8 bases and J by 2 bases, with 16 bases between. The CDR3 reads CATRREGGAYNEQFF. The CDR3 region has the DNA TGTGCCACCCGTCGCGAGGGGGGGGCCTACAATGAGCAGTTCTTC.

This chain uses TRBV6-4 with TRBJ2-7; TRBD2 is a possible D gene (7 bases). Germline V CDR1 and CDR2: MRHNA, SNTAGT. The V and J ends lost 0 bases and 4 bases respectively, with 13 bases between them. The CDR3 consists of 15 residues. CDR3 nucleotide sequence: TGTGCCAGCAGTGACTCAGGCGGGGGCTGGTACGAGCAGTACTTC. Protein sequence: CASSDSGGGWYEQYF.

This rearrangement joins TRBV7-9 to TRBJ2-7; 7 nucleotides agree with TRBD2. Germline-derived CDR1 and CDR2 are SEHNR and FQNEAQ (reference sequence). V lost 4 bases and J lost 2; bases outside the gene matches: 5. The CDR3 spans 14 residues. In DNA, the CDR3 is TGTGCCAGCAGCTCGAGGGAGGGCCCCTACGAGCAGTACTTC. The encoded protein is CASSSREGPYEQYF.

CDR3 sequence reads: CASSLSRQGPNTEAFF. The CDR3 bases are TGCGCCAGCAGCCTATCCAGACAGGGACCGAACACTGAAGCTTTCTTT. The chain links TRBV5-1 to TRBJ1-1, with 7 bases fitting TRBD1. The CDR3 has 16 residues. The ends lost 4 bases at V and 1 base at J; junction bases unmatched: 10. Germline V gives CDR1 SGHRS, CDR2 YFSETQ.

This clone was observed at least ten times. This chain uses TRBV19 with TRBJ1-4; D not certain. Germline V CDR1 and CDR2: LNHDA, SQIVND (reference sequence). The CDR3 runs to 16 residues. V was trimmed by 5 bases and J by 8 bases, leaving 21 bases between them. The CDR3 loop is CASSPPGSRQMEKLFF. In DNA form, the CDR3 reads TGTGCCAGTAGTCCGCCGGGATCCCGGCAGATGGAAAAACTGTTTTTT.

The rearrangement links TRBV7-2 to TRBJ2-3, with 10 bases that match TRBD2. The CDR3 extends over 16 amino acids. J was trimmed by 5 bases and V by 3 bases; bases with no gene match: 8. Germline CDR1 reads SGHTA; CDR2 reads FQGNSA. The CDR3 DNA sequence: TGTGCCAGCAGCTTTAATAGCGGGGGGTTGGGAGATACGCAGTATTTT. Protein: CASSFNSGGLGDTQYF.

The chain uses TRBV19 and TRBJ1-1; D is ambiguous. CDR3 length: 13 amino acids. The ends were cut back, 8 bases at V and 5 bases at J, with 15 bases in the middle. Germline V gene lookup returns CDR1 LNHDA and CDR2 SQIVND (reference sequence). CDR3 DNA sequence: TGTGCCAGTCAGCTAGGCGGCCCAACTGAAGCTTTCTTT. It yields the protein CASQLGGPTEAFF.

The chain recombines TRBV7-9 with TRBJ1-3, with 7 bases that match TRBD1. Per germline, CDR1 SEHNR and CDR2 FQNEAQ (reference sequence). The CDR3 covers 16 residues. V trimming: 4 bases; J trimming: 4 bases; junction bases outside the gene matches: 10. CDR3 sequence reads: CASSSRGGYPGNTIYF. CDR3 coding DNA: TGTGCCAGCAGCTCGCGAGGGGGCTATCCGGGAAACACCATATATTTT.

This sequence joins TRBV6-5 and TRBJ2-1; the D is unclear. CDR1 and CDR2 (germline): MNHEY, SVGAGI. V was shortened by 8 bases and J by 2 bases, with 4 bases between the two germline ends. The CDR3 length is 11 residues. DNA of the CDR3: TGTGCCAGCCGGGCCTACAATGAGCAGTTCTTC. It yields the protein CASRAYNEQFF.

This chain uses TRBV19 with TRBJ2-7; 7 nucleotides align to TRBD1. CDR1 and CDR2 from the germline V gene are LNHDA and SQIVND (reference sequence). V shed 1 base, J shed 3 bases, and the junction held 9 bases outside the gene matches. The CDR3 is 16 amino acids. The CDR3 sequence: CASSIGRGDRDYEQYF. Here the CDR3 DNA reads TGTGCCAGTAGTATAGGTCGAGGGGACAGAGACTACGAGCAGTACTTC.

This sequence joins TRBV7-9 and TRBJ1-3; tentatively, D is TRBD1 (5 bases). The CDR3 length is 17 residues. Trimming left V 1 base short and J 0 bases short, with 13 bases between. Germline loops: CDR1 SEHNR, CDR2 FQNEAQ (reference sequence). This chain's CDR3 is CASSLGLYQGSGNTIYF. DNA for the CDR3: TGTGCCAGCAGCTTAGGGCTATACCAGGGCTCTGGAAACACCATATATTTT.

The V call is TRBV6-2 or TRBV6-3, the J call TRBJ2-2; 7 positions match TRBD2. Germline V gene lookup returns CDR1 MNHEY and CDR2 SVGEGT. The CDR3 sequence is 15 residues long. The V gene end was trimmed by 6 bases and the J gene end by 7 bases; junction bases not matched to a gene: 11. The CDR3 bases are TGTGCCAGCAGCCCGGACATAGGGACTATCGGGGAGCTGTTTTTT. It codes for CASSPDIGTIGELFF.

This clone has just a few counts. The genes are TRBV5-4 and TRBJ2-7, with 9 bases identical to TRBD1. V shed 3 bases and J 0 bases; nucleotides not matched to a gene: 7. Germline V gene sequence: CDR1 SGHNT, CDR2 YYREEE (reference sequence). The CDR3 runs 16 residues. The CDR3 bases are TGTGCCAGCAGCTCGGAACCGGGACAGGGCTCCTACGAGCAGTACTTC. Its protein is CASSSEPGQGSYEQYF. The full variable domain, its missing parts supplied by reference TRBV5-4 and TRBJ2-7, is ETGVTQSPTHLIKTRGQQVTLRCSSQSGHNTVSWYQQALGQGPQFIFQYYREEENGRGNFPPRFSGLQFPNYSSELNVNALELDDSALYLCASSSEPGQGSYEQYFGPGTRLTVT.

This clone was counted between two and nine times. This chain joins TRBV28 and TRBJ2-3, with no clear D. The germline V gene encodes CDR1 MDHEN and CDR2 SYDVKM. Trimming cost V 3 bases and J 0 bases, with 7 bases left between them. The CDR3 covers 14 residues. This CDR3 is CASSFQTSTDTQYF. CDR3 nucleotides: TGTGCCAGCAGTTTTCAGACTAGCACAGATACGCAGTATTTT.

This clone has only a few counts. The rearrangement uses TRBV5-4 and TRBJ2-5; weak D call: TRBD2 (5 bases). CDR1 and CDR2 from the germline V gene are SGHNT and YYREEE (reference sequence). CDR3 length: 16 residues. V was shortened by 0 bases and J by 0 bases, with 12 bases between the two germline ends. The CDR3 nucleotides are TGTGCCAGCAGCTTGGTTTTCAGCGGAAACCAAGAGACCCAGTACTTC. Translating it yields CASSLVFSGNQETQYF.